These 18 T cell receptor beta chains came from one sample sequenced in a study of blood T cell repertoires in COVID-19. The data were produced by immunoSEQ multiplex PCR, yet TCRdb's version contains in-frame clones alone and is incomplete. The repertoire holds tens of thousands of clones, with approximately 87% as singletons. Specimen: peripheral blood. Every receptor here comes from a woman in her sixties or seventies with acute or convalescent COVID-19.

Points on this clone: The sample contains more than one DNA sequence encoding this CDR3. The genes are TRBV12-3 or TRBV12-4 and TRBJ1-2; the match to TRBD1 covers 7 bases. Losses at the gene ends were 1 base for V and 5 bases for J; bases not matched to a gene: 1. There are 13 residues in the CDR3. Written as DNA, the CDR3 is TGTGCCAGCAGTTTAGGACAGGGATATGGCTACACCTTC. Protein sequence: CASSLGQGYGYTF.

The chain couples TRBV3-1 (or the pseudogene TRBV3-2) to TRBJ1-6, with D unresolved. Trimming stripped 0 bases from V and 4 bases from J, with 10 bases between. The CDR3 has 16 amino acids. The germline gives CDR1 LGHDT, CDR2 YNNKEL (reference sequence). CDR3 residues: CASSQDFSTYNSPLHF. Written as DNA, the CDR3 is TGTGCCAGCAGCCAAGATTTTTCCACATATAATTCACCCCTCCACTTT.

This clone was counted a single time. This chain uses TRBV6-5 with TRBJ1-3; D call uncertain. CDR3 length: 14 amino acids. Germline V lookup: CDR1 MNHEY, CDR2 SVGAGI. V gave up 6 bases and J gave up 7 bases, with 16 bases separating them. CDR3 DNA: TGTGCCAGCAGCTCTGTTCGACCCGGGAACACCATATATTTT. Protein: CASSSVRPGNTIYF.

The chain couples TRBV6-2 or TRBV6-3 to TRBJ2-7, with 7 bases identical to TRBD1. The CDR3 totals 17 residues. V trimming: 0 bases; J trimming: 0 bases; junction bases outside the gene matches: 8. Germline CDR1 and CDR2: MNHEY and SVGEGT. The chain's CDR3 is CASSYSTGTVVSYEQYV. As DNA, the CDR3 is TGTGCCAGCAGTTACTCTACCGGGACAGTTGTCTCCTACGAGCAGTACGTC.

V gene TRBV12-3 or TRBV12-4 combines with J gene TRBJ1-1, with unresolved D. Trimming left V 8 bases short and J 5 bases short, with 15 bases between. The CDR3 is 13 residues long. The CDR3 sequence is CASSTSTWTEAFF. The DNA of the CDR3 is TGTGCCAGCTCCACTTCGACTTGGACTGAAGCTTTCTTT.

V gene TRBV5-1 combines with J gene TRBJ1-2; 7 positions agree with TRBD1. J gave up 0 bases and V 4 bases, and 12 bases lay outside the gene matches. Germline V CDR1 and CDR2: SGHRS, YFSETQ. The length of the CDR3 is 17 residues. CDR3 sequence reads: CASSLWGVGGSNYGYTF. CDR3 nucleotides: TGCGCCAGCAGCCTATGGGGTGTAGGGGGCTCTAACTATGGCTACACCTTC.

V gene TRBV9 combines with J gene TRBJ2-3; maybe TRBD2 (5 bases). This CDR3 has 15 residues. The V end was cut by 0 bases, the J end by 6 bases, with 14 bases between. Per germline, CDR1 SGDLS and CDR2 YYNGEE. The CDR3 is CASSVASSSRDTQYF. The CDR3 nucleotides read TGTGCCAGCAGCGTAGCCTCTAGCTCGCGGGATACGCAGTATTTT. Full variable domain (remainder filled in from reference TRBV9 and TRBJ2-3): DSGVTQTPKHLITATGQRVTLRCSPRSGDLSVYWYQQSLDQGLQFLIQYYNGEERAKGNILERFSAQQFPDLHSELNLSSLELGDSALYFCASSVASSSRDTQYFGPGTRLTVL.

The chain combines TRBV19 with TRBJ1-2; D remains unclear. Trimming took 5 bases from V and 9 from J, leaving 16 bases between them. This CDR3 has 13 residues. CDR1 and CDR2 from the germline V gene are LNHDA and SQIVND (reference sequence). The CDR3 spells CASSSGNALRYTF. CDR3 in DNA: TGTGCCAGTAGTTCGGGTAATGCACTACGCTACACCTTC.

The chain recombines TRBV5-1 with TRBJ2-2; weak D call: TRBD2 (5 bases). The CDR3 runs to 16 residues. The germline V and J ends were trimmed by 7 bases and 3 bases, with 19 bases remaining between them. Germline loops: CDR1 SGHRS, CDR2 YFSETQ. The CDR3 nucleotides read TGCGCCAGCCCAGGACTTTTATCCCGGTACACCGGGGAGCTGTTTTTT. Encoded protein: CASPGLLSRYTGELFF.

The chain is built from TRBV6-6 and TRBJ1-3; 7 bases are shared with TRBD1. CDR3 length: 16 residues. Germline CDR1 is MNHNY and CDR2 is SVGAGI (reference sequence). V lost 7 bases, J lost 0 bases, and 9 bases stayed unmatched. The CDR3 reads CASTRDRITSGNTIYF. DNA for the CDR3: TGTGCCAGCACCCGGGACAGAATAACCTCTGGAAACACCATATATTTT.

The chain joins TRBV27 to TRBJ2-6, with D maybe TRBD2 (6 bases). Germline V gives CDR1 MNHEY, CDR2 SMNVEV (reference sequence). Trimming stripped 6 bases from V and 0 bases from J, with 9 bases between. The CDR3 sequence is 15 residues long. CDR3 nucleotide sequence: TGTGCCAGCAGACAGGACTACTCTGGGGCCAACGTCCTGACTTTC. Residues: CASRQDYSGANVLTF.

This chain uses TRBV5-1 with TRBJ1-2; TRBD1 might be the D (6 bases). Looked up from germline, CDR1 is SGHRS and CDR2 is YFSETQ. There are 15 residues in the CDR3. The V gene lost 1 base and the J gene lost 0 bases, with 10 bases spanning the gap. The CDR3 DNA is TGCGCCAGCAGCTTGACAGGGCCCACTAACTATGGCTACACCTTC. This encodes CASSLTGPTNYGYTF.

The chain recombines TRBV5-4 with TRBJ2-5, with D perhaps matching TRBD1 (5 bases). Germline-derived CDR1 and CDR2 are SGHNT and YYREEE (reference sequence). CDR3 length: 14 amino acids. V was shortened by 1 base and J by 5 bases, with 12 bases between the two germline ends. The CDR3 nucleotides read TGTGCCAGCAGCTTGCCAGGGTATCGGGAGACCCAGTACTTC. Translation: CASSLPGYRETQYF.

The J gene is TRBJ1-4, the V gene TRBV5-8; no clear D. V was clipped by 4 bases and J by 3 bases, with 4 bases between them. CDR1 and CDR2 from the germline V gene are SGHTS and YDEGEE. The CDR3 is 12 residues long. CDR3: CASSRANEKLFF. Written as DNA, the CDR3 is TGTGCCAGCAGCCGGGCTAATGAAAAACTGTTTTTT.

V usage is TRBV5-1 and J usage is TRBJ2-1; 16 nucleotides line up with TRBD2. Per germline, CDR1 SGHRS and CDR2 YFSETQ. The length of the CDR3 is 15 residues. The V segment lost 4 bases and the J segment 9 bases; nucleotides outside the gene matches: 4. The CDR3 protein is CASSVGTSGGVEQFF. Here the CDR3 DNA reads TGCGCCAGCAGCGTTGGGACTAGCGGGGGGGTTGAGCAGTTCTTC.

The chain combines TRBV5-6 with TRBJ1-1, with D possibly being TRBD1 (6 bases). CDR1 is SGHDT, CDR2 YYEEEE, per germline. Deletions cut 3 bases from V and 1 base from J, with 10 bases between. The CDR3 runs to 14 residues. Here the CDR3 DNA reads TGTGCCAGCAGCTCAAACAGGGAGAACACTGAAGCTTTCTTT. Protein product: CASSSNRENTEAFF.

The gene calls are TRBV27 and TRBJ2-3, with D possibly TRBD1 on 6 matching bases. The length of the CDR3 is 12 residues. The ends were cut back, 6 bases at V and 4 bases at J, with 8 bases in the middle. The germline gives CDR1 MNHEY, CDR2 SMNVEV (reference sequence). This CDR3 reads CASRQGADTQYF. CDR3 nucleotides: TGTGCCAGCAGACAGGGAGCAGATACGCAGTATTTT.

This sequence joins TRBV11-2 and TRBJ1-1, with 9 bases that match TRBD1. Germline CDR1 SGHAT, CDR2 FQNNGV. The CDR3 is 13 amino acids. The J segment lost 11 bases and the V segment lost 4 bases, leaving 8 bases of the junction unmatched. The CDR3 coding sequence is TGTGCCAGCAGCTCCCACTGGACAGGGGAGGCTTTCTTT. It translates to CASSSHWTGEAFF.